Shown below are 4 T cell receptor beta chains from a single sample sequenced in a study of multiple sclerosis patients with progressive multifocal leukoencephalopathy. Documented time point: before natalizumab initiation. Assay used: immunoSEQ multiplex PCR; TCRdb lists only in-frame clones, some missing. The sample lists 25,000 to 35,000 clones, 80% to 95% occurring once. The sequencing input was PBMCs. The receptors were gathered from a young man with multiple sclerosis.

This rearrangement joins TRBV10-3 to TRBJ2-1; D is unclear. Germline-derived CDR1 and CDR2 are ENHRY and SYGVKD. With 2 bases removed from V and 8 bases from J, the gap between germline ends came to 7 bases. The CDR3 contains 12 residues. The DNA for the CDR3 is TGTGCCATCAGTGAGCAAGACTATGAGCAGTTCTTC. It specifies CAISEQDYEQFF.

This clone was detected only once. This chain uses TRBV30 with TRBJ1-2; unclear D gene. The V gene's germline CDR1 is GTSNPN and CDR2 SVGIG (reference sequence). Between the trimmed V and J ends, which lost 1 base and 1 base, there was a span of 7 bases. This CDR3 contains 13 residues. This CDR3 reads CAWSADRNYGYTF. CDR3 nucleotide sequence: TGTGCCTGGAGTGCGGACCGTAACTATGGCTACACCTTC.

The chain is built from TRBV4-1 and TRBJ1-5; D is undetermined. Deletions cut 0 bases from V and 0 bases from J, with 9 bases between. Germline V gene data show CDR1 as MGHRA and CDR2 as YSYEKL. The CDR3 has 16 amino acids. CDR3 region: CASSQDWKISNQPQHF. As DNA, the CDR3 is TGCGCCAGCAGCCAAGATTGGAAGATTAGCAATCAGCCCCAGCATTTT.

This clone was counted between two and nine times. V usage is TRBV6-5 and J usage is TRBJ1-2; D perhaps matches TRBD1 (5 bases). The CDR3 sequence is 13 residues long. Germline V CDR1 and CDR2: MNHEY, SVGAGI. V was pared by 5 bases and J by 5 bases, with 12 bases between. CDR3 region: CASSLGTAYGYTF. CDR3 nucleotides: TGTGCCAGCAGTCTCGGGACTGCGTATGGCTACACCTTC.